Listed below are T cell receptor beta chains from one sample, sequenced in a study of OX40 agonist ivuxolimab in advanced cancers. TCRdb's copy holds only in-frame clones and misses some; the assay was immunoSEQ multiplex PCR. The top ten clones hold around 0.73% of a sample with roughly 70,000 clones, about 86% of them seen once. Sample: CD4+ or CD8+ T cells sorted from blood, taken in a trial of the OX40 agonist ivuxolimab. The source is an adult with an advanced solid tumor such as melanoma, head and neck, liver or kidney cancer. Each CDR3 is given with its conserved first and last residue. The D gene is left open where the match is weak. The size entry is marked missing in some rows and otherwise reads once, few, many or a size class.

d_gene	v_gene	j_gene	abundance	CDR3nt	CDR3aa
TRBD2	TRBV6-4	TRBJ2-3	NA	TGTGCCAGCAGCCCGCTGTCCGGGAGGGCCGGGGTGGCAGATACGCAGTATTTT	CASSPLSGRAGVADTQYF
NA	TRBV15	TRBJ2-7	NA	TGTGCCACCAGCAGAGGTGGAGCCTCCTACGAGCAGTACTTC	CATSRGGASYEQYF
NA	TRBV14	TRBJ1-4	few	TGTGCCAGCAGCCCCACAGGGAAGGTTGGGGAAAAACTGTTTTTT	CASSPTGKVGEKLFF
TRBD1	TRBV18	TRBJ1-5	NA	TGTGCCAGCTCACCACGAGGGACAGGAGATCAGCCCCAGCATTTT	CASSPRGTGDQPQHF
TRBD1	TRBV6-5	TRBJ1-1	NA	TGTGCCAGCAGACCCCAGACAGGGACTGAAGCTTTCTTT	CASRPQTGTEAFF
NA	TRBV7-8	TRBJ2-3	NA	TGTGCCAGCAGCTTCAATGCGGGACGGACAGATACGCAGTATTTT	CASSFNAGRTDTQYF
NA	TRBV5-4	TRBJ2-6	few	TGTGCCAGCAGCTTGACCAGGGGAACCTGGGGGTCTGGGGCCAACGTCCTGACTTTC	CASSLTRGTWGSGANVLTF
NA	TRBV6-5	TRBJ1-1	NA	TGTGCCAGCCTAAACTTGGAAGGGGGCACTGAAGCTTTCTTT	CASLNLEGGTEAFF
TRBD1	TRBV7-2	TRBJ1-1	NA	TGTGCCAGCAGCCCGACAGGGAGGAACACTGAAGCTTTCTTT	CASSPTGRNTEAFF
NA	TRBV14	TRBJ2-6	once	TGTGCCAGCACTCTGCGTTCCTCGGGCTCTGGGGCCAACGTCCTGACTTTC	CASTLRSSGSGANVLTF
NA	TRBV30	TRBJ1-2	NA	TGTGCCTGGAGGCCCCAGGGAATCTATGGCTACACCTTC	CAWRPQGIYGYTF
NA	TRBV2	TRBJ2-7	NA	TGTGCCAGCAGTGCGAACAGGGCCGGGGAGCAGTACTTC	CASSANRAGEQYF
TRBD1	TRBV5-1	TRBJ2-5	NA	TGCGCCAGCAGCCCGGGACAGGCCCAAGAGACCCAGTACTTC	CASSPGQAQETQYF
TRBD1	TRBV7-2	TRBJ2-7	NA	TGTGCCAGCAGTTTAAACTCAGGGGGCCTCCTTGGGCAGTACTTC	CASSLNSGGLLGQYF
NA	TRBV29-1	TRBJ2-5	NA	TGCAGCGTTGAAGAGAACCCTAGTGGAGAGACCCAGTACTTC	CSVEENPSGETQYF
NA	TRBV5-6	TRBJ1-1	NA	TGTGCCAGCAGCTTGGAACCTCTGAGGTACACTGAAGCTTTCTTT	CASSLEPLRYTEAFF
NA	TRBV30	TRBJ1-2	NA	TGTGCCTGGAGTGTGAATTACGGGACGGCGTCTGGCTACACCTTC	CAWSVNYGTASGYTF
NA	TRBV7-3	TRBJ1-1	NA	TGTGCCAGCAAGAAGGAGCCTCAGAACACTGAAGCTTTCTTT	CASKKEPQNTEAFF
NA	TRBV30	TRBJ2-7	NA	TGTGCCTGTGGACTGAGCTACGAGCAGTACTTC	CACGLSYEQYF
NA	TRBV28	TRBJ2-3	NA	TGTGCCAGCATCAGACCGTGGGGGCGAATTACAGATACGCAGTATTTT	CASIRPWGRITDTQYF
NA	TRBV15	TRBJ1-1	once	TGTGCCACCAGCAGAGATTTAGGAGATTGGTCTGAAGCTTTCTTT	CATSRDLGDWSEAFF
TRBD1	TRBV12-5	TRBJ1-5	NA	TGTGCTAGTGCCTCCGGGACAGGCGTAAATCAGCCCCAGCATTTT	CASASGTGVNQPQHF
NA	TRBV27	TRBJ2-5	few	TGTGCCAGCAGCCGCGCCGTGCAAGAGACCCAGTACTTC	CASSRAVQETQYF
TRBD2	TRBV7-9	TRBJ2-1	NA	TGTGCCAGCAGCTTATGGACTAGCGGGAGGGCCACCGGTCGTGAGCAGTTCTTC	CASSLWTSGRATGREQFF